This is a list of T cell receptor beta chains from one sample in a study of identifying expanded T cells in peripheral blood. Repertoires were generated with immunoSEQ multiplex PCR, while TCRdb's copy carries only in-frame clones and drops some. The table records 95,000 to 100,000 clones, 87% of them present only once. The sample comprised blood. The receptors derive from a person aged 18 to 69 in good health. Each CDR3 is given with its conserved first and last residue. Each record gives: clone size, V gene, D gene, J gene, CDR3 DNA, CDR3 protein. A D gene is named only where the DNA matches it firmly. The size of a clone is reported for some rows only, either as once, few or many, or as a class for expanded clones.

NA	TRBV28	NA	TRBJ1-2	TGTGCCAGCAGTCTCCGGGGTTGGTATGGCTACACCTTC	CASSLRGWYGYTF
NA	TRBV5-1	NA	TRBJ2-5	TGCGCCAGCAGCTTGCTGGACAGCCAAGAGACCCAGTACTTC	CASSLLDSQETQYF
NA	TRBV30	NA	TRBJ2-2	TGTGCCTGGAGTGTAGGGGACCCCGGGGAGCTGTTTTTT	CAWSVGDPGELFF
NA	TRBV5-5	NA	TRBJ2-6	TGTGCCAGCAGCTTGGCGCCCCTAGGTCTTTCTGGGGCCAACGTCCTGACTTTC	CASSLAPLGLSGANVLTF
NA	TRBV18	NA	TRBJ1-4	TGTGCCAGCTCACGTACCCAGACAGGCTATAATGAAAAACTGTTTTTT	CASSRTQTGYNEKLFF
NA	TRBV28	NA	TRBJ1-2	TGTGCCAGCGTCGAGGAGGGGGGCGCGTGGGTCAGACATGGCTACACCTTC	CASVEEGGAWVRHGYTF
NA	TRBV2	NA	TRBJ1-5	TGTGCCAGCAACTTCGGGGGAGGCAATCAGCCCCAGCATTTT	CASNFGGGNQPQHF
NA	TRBV18	TRBD1	TRBJ1-1	TGTGCCAGCTCCCTAGGACAGGCGAACACTGAAGCTTTCTTT	CASSLGQANTEAFF
NA	TRBV5-1	NA	TRBJ1-2	TGCGCCAGCAGCTTTAATATAGGGCAGGGCTATGGCTACACCTTC	CASSFNIGQGYGYTF
NA	TRBV5-1	NA	TRBJ1-6	TGCGCCAGCAGCTTCGGGGCATCTTCTCTTAATTCACCCCTCCACTTT	CASSFGASSLNSPLHF
NA	TRBV5-1	NA	TRBJ2-3	TGCGCCAGCAGCTTGGACAGGGCCGGGGATACGCAGTATTTT	CASSLDRAGDTQYF
NA	TRBV18	NA	TRBJ1-5	TGTGCCAGCTCAGGGGTGGTGACAAATCAGCCCCAGCATTTT	CASSGVVTNQPQHF
NA	TRBV5-1	NA	TRBJ1-4	TGCGCCAGCAGCTTGAACTCTGCTAATGAAAAACTGTTTTTT	CASSLNSANEKLFF
NA	TRBV7-6	TRBD1	TRBJ2-1	TGTGCCAGCAGCACACCAGGGGGCAGAAATGAGCAGTTCTTC	CASSTPGGRNEQFF
once	TRBV2	NA	TRBJ2-5	TGTGCCAGCACCCAAAGGGACACCGGAACCCAGTACTTC	CASTQRDTGTQYF
NA	TRBV19	NA	TRBJ1-3	TGTGCCAGTTGTCTCACTTTCGACCGCCACTCTGGAAACACCATATATTTT	CASCLTFDRHSGNTIYF
NA	TRBV27	TRBD2	TRBJ2-2	TGTGCCAGCACGCCGGGGGGGTTCGCCGGGGAGCTGTTTTTT	CASTPGGFAGELFF